The clone carrying this TCR beta chain was seen only a few times. Assay used: immunoSEQ multiplex PCR; TCRdb lists only in-frame clones, some missing. The sample comprises 200,000 to 250,000 clones, around 85% of which are singletons, and about 3% rests with the top ten. The data were obtained in a study of blood T cell repertoires in COVID-19. CDR3 length: 16 residues. Germline V gives CDR1 SGHNT, CDR2 YYREEE (reference sequence). The junction had 2 bases not matched to a gene; V was cut back by 4 bases and J by 0 bases. This clonotype originated in a young woman who had recovered from COVID-19. The chain is built from TRBV5-4 and TRBJ2-6, with 9 bases fitting TRBD1. The source material was peripheral blood. CDR3: CASSGGQGSGANVLTF. CDR3 coding DNA: TGTGCCAGCAGCGGGGGACAGGGCTCTGGGGCCAACGTCCTGACTTTC.